This T cell receptor beta chain is from a study of cytomegalovirus exposure and HLA in healthy donors. Whole-study context: Among the 350 to 500 donors who were genotyped, around 77% fell in the genetic ancestry cluster that is associated with self-reported Caucasian donors. Whole-study results and caveats: Analyzed later, association rates of TCRs varied across HLA loci, with DRB1 most and HLA-C fewest. Information on immune exposure was restricted to one variable (CMV serostatus). The study reported that TCR beta sequences accurately predicted HLA-A and HLA-B alleles in most subjects.

On this clone: The antigen remains unidentified.

The primer mix had 60 Vbeta and 13 Jbeta primers. Libraries were prepared by immunoSEQ multiplex PCR; TCRdb keeps only in-frame clonotypes and omits some of them. With more than 95,000 clones in the sample, the ten largest clones hold approximately 0.99%. V was trimmed by 4 bases and J by 0 bases, leaving 7 bases between them. The CDR3 runs 13 residues. Germline CDR1 reads MNHNS; CDR2 reads SASEGT. The specimen was PBMCs. The genes are TRBV6-1 and TRBJ2-7; D remains unclear. The source is a man between 18 and 29 years old in good health and CMV-seronegative. CDR3 DNA sequence: TGTGCCAGCAGTGCTTACAACTCCTACGAGCAGTACTTC. Residues: CASSAYNSYEQYF.